This T cell receptor beta chain appears in the sequencing data of a study of OX40 agonist ivuxolimab in advanced cancers. Overall study findings and caveats: Mean expanded clone counts were higher in CD8+ than CD4+ T cells.

Using immunoSEQ multiplex PCR, the repertoire was profiled, and TCRdb retains in-frame clones only, with some absent. The sample consists of under 70,000 clones, around 91% of them appearing once. This CDR3 is 15 amino acids long. In germline, CDR1 is PRHDT, CDR2 FYEKMQ (reference sequence). V lost 4 bases and J lost 6; bases outside the gene matches: 7. To note about this clone: What it binds is unknown.

This chain uses TRBV13 with TRBJ2-7; 12 bases match TRBD2. The origin of this receptor is an adult with an advanced solid tumor such as melanoma, head and neck, liver or kidney cancer. The specimen comprised CD4+ or CD8+ T cells sorted from blood, sampled in a trial of the OX40 agonist ivuxolimab. CDR3 region: CASSSWTSGIGEQYF. The CDR3 nucleotides are TGTGCCAGCAGCTCCTGGACTAGCGGGATAGGCGAGCAGTACTTC.